The entry below describes one TCR beta chain. Its target is unknown. It was with 60 Vbeta and 13 Jbeta primers that the PCR ran. Profiled with immunoSEQ multiplex PCR; TCRdb holds only in-frame clones, not every one. The table includes roughly 200,000 clones, around 75% detected once. This sample is part of a study of cytomegalovirus exposure and HLA in healthy donors. Nominal health characterized the donors when sampled, though unrecorded immune exposures were likely. Overall study results and limits: A later analysis reportedly identified an Asian-associated ancestry cluster as carrying fewer N-insertions than the roughly 600-donor mean.

Germline-derived CDR1 and CDR2 are SGDLS and YYNGEE. V lost 0 bases to trimming and J lost 0 bases, with 10 bases between them. The CDR3 totals 16 residues. The V gene is TRBV9, the J gene TRBJ2-1; D possibly corresponds to TRBD2 (6 bases). The clonotype was recovered from a male donor in good health and CMV-seronegative. The sequenced sample was PBMCs. The CDR3 sequence is CASSVGAGSSYNEQFF. Here the CDR3 DNA reads TGTGCCAGCAGCGTAGGGGCGGGGAGCTCCTACAATGAGCAGTTCTTC. The variable domain in full, with the rest retrieved from reference TRBV9 and TRBJ2-1, is DSGVTQTPKHLITATGQRVTLRCSPRSGDLSVYWYQQSLDQGLQFLIQYYNGEERAKGNILERFSAQQFPDLHSELNLSSLELGDSALYFCASSVGAGSSYNEQFFGPGTRLTVL.